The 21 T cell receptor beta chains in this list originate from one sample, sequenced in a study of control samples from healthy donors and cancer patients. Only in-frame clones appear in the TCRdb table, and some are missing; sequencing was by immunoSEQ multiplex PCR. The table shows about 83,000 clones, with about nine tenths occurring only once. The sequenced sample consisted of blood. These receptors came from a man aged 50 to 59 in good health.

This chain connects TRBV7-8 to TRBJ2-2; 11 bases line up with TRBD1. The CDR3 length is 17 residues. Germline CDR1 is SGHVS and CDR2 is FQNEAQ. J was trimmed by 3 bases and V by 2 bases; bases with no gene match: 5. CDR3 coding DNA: TGTGCCAGCAGCTTACTTGGGACAGGGGGTTACACCGGGGAGCTGTTTTTT. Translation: CASSLLGTGGYTGELFF.

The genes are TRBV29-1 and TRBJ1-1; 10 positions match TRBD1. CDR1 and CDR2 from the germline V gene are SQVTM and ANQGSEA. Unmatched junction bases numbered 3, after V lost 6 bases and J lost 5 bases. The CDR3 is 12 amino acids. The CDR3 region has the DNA TGCAGCGTCCGGGACAGGGGAACTGAAGCTTTCTTT. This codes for CSVRDRGTEAFF.

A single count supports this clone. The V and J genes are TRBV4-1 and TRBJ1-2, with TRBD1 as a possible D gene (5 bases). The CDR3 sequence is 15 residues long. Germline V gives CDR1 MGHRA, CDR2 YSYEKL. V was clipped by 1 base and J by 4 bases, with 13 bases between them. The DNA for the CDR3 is TGCGCCAGCAGCCAAGGCGCAGGGACCGGCTATGGCTACACCTTC. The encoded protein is CASSQGAGTGYGYTF.

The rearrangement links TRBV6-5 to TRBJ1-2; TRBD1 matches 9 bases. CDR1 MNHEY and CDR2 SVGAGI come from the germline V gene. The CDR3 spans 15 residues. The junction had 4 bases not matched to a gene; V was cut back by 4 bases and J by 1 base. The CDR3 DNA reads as TGTGCCAGCAGTTCCGGACAGGGGTTTAACTATGGCTACACCTTC. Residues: CASSSGQGFNYGYTF.

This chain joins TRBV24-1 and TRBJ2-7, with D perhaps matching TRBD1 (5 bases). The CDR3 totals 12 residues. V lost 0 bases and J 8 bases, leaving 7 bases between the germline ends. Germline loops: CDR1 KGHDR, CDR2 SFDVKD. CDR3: CATSDLMGQQYF. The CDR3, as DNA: TGTGCCACCAGTGATTTGATGGGGCAGCAGTACTTC.

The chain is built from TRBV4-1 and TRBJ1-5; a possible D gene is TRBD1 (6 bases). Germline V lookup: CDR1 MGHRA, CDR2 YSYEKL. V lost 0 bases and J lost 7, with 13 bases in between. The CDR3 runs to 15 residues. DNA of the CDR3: TGCGCCAGCAGCCAAGACCGGGGGGCCGGGCAGCCCCAGCATTTT. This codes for CASSQDRGAGQPQHF.

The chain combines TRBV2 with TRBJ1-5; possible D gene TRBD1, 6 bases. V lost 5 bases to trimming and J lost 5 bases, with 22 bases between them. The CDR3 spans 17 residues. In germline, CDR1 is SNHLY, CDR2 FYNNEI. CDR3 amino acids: CASSFQYGQNLDQPQHF. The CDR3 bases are TGTGCCAGCAGTTTCCAATACGGACAGAATCTCGATCAGCCCCAGCATTTT.

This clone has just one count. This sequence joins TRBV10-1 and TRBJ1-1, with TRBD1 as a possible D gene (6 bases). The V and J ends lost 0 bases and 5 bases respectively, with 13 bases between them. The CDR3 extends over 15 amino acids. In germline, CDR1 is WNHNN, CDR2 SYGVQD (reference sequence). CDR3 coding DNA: TGCGCCAGCAGTGAGTCCGGGGGCCGTTGGACTGAAGCTTTCTTT. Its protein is CASSESGGRWTEAFF.

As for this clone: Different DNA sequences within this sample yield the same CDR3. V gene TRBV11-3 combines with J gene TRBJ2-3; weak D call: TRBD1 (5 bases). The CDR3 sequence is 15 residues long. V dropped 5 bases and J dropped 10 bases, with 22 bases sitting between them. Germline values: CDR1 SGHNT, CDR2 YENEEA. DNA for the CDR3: TGTGCCAGCAGCCGCCCCGGGCAGGGAATGGAAGCGCAGTATTTT. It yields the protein CASSRPGQGMEAQYF. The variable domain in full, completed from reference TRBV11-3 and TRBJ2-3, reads EAGVVQSPRYKIIEKKQPVAFWCNPISGHNTLYWYLQNLGQGPELLIRYENEEAVDDSQLPKDRFSAERLKGVDSTLKIQPAELGDSAVYLCASSRPGQGMEAQYFGPGTRLTVL.

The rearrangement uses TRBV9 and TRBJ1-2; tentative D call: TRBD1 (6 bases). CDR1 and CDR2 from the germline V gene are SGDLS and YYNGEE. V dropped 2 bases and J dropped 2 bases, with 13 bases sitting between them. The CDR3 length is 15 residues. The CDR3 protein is CASSVRDILNYGYTF. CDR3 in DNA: TGTGCCAGCAGCGTTCGGGACATCCTGAACTATGGCTACACCTTC.

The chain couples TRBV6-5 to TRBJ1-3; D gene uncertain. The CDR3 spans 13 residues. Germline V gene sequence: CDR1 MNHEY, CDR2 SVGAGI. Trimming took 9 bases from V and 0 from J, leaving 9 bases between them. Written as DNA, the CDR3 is TGTGCCAGTGGACCCTACTCTGGAAACACCATATATTTT. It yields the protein CASGPYSGNTIYF.

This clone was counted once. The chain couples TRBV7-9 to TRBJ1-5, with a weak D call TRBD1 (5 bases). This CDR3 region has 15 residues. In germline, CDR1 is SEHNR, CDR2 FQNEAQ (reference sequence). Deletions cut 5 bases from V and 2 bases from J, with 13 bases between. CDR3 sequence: CASSGGEHGNQPQHF. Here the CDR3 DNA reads TGTGCCAGCAGCGGAGGGGAGCATGGCAATCAGCCCCAGCATTTT.

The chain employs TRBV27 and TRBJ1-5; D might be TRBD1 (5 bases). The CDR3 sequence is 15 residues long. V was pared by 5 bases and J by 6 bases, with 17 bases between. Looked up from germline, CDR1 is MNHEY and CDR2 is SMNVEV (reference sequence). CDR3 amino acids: CASSLTPGGRQPQHF. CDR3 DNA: TGTGCCAGCAGTCTCACCCCTGGGGGTCGTCAGCCCCAGCATTTT.

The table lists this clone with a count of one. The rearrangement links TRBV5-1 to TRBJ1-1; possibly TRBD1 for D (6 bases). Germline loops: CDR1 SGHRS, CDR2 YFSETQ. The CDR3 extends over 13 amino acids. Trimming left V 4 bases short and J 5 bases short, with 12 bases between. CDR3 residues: CASSTGPGTEAFF. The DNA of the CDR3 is TGCGCCAGCAGCACAGGGCCGGGGACTGAAGCTTTCTTT.

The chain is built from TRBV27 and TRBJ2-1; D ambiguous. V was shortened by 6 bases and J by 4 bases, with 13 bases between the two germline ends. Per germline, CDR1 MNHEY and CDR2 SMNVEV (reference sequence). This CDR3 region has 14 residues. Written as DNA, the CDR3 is TGTGCCAGCAGCCCTGGGTACGGGTACAATGAGCAGTTCTTC. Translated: CASSPGYGYNEQFF.

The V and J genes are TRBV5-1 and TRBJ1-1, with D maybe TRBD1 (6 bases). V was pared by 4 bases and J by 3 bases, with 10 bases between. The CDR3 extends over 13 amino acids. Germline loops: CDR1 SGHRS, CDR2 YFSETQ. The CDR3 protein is CASSEEGDTEAFF. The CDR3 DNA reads TGCGCCAGCAGCGAGGAGGGGGACACTGAAGCTTTCTTT.

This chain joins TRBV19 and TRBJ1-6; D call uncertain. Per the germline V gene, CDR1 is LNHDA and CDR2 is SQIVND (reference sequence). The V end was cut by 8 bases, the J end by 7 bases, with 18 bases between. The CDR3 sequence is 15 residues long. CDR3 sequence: CASSPSRTGNSPLHF. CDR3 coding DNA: TGTGCCAGTTCCCCCTCGCGGACGGGGAATTCACCCCTCCACTTT.

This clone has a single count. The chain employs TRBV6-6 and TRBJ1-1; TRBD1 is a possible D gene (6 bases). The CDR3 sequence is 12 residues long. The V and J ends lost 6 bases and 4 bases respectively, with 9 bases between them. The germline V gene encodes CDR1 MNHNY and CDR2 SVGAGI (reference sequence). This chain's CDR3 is CASSTTGTEAFF. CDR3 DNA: TGTGCCAGCAGCACGACAGGCACTGAAGCTTTCTTT.

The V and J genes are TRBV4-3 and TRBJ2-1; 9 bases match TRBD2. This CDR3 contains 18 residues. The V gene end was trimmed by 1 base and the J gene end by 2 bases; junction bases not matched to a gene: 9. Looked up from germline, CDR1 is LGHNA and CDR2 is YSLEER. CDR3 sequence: CASSQGFLAGGPYNEQFF. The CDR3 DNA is TGCGCCAGCAGCCAAGGGTTCTTGGCGGGGGGGCCCTACAATGAGCAGTTCTTC.

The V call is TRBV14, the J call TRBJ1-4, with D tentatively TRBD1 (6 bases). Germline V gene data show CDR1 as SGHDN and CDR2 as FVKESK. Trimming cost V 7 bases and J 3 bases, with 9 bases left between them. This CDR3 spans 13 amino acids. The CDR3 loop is CASNRVPNEKLFF. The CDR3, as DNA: TGTGCCAGCAACAGGGTACCTAATGAAAAACTGTTTTTT.

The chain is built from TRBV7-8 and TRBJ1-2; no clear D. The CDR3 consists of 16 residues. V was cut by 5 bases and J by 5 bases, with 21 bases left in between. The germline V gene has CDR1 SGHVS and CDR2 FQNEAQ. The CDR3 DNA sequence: TGTGCCAGCAGCGCTATCGCCGGCGGCAACGGTTATGGCTACACCTTC. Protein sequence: CASSAIAGGNGYGYTF.